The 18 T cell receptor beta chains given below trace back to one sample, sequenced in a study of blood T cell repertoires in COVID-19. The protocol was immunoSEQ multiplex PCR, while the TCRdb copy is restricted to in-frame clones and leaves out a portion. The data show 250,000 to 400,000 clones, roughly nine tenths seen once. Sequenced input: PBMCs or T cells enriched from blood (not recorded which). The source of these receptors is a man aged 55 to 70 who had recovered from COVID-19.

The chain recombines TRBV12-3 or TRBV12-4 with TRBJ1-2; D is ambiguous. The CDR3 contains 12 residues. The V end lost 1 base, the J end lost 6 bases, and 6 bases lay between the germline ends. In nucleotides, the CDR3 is TGTGCCAGCAGTTTAGGTTTTAATGGCTACACCTTC. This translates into CASSLGFNGYTF.

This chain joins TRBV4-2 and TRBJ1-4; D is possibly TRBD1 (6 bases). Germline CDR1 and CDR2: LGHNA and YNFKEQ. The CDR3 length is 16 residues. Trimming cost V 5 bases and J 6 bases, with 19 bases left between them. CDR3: CASSAQTGGGDEKLFF. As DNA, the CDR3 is TGTGCCAGCAGCGCACAAACGGGAGGGGGGGATGAAAAACTGTTTTTT.

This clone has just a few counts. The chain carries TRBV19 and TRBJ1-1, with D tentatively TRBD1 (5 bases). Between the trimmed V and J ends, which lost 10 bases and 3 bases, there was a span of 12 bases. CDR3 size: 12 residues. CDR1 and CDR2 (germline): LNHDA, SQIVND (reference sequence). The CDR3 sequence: CATGTRHTEAFF. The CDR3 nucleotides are TGTGCCACAGGGACTCGGCACACTGAAGCTTTCTTT.

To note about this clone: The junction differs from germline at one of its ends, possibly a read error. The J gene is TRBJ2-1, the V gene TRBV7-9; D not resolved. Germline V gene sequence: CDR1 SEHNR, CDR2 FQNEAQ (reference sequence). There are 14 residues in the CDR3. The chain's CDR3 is CASSLDGSHNEQFF. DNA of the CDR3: TGTGCCAGCAGCTTAGATGGCTCCCACAATGAGCAGTTCTTC.

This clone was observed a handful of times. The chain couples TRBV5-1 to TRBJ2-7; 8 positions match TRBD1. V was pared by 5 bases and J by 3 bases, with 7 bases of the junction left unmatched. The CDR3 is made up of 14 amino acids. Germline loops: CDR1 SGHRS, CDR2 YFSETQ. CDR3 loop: CASRTGQGYYEQYF. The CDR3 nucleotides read TGCGCCAGCAGAACCGGACAGGGATACTACGAGCAGTACTTC.

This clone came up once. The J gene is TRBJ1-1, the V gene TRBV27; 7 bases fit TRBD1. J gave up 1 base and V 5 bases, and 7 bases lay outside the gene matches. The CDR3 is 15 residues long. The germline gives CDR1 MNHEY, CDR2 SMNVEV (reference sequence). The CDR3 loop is CASSVQGGPNTEAFF. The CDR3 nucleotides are TGTGCCAGCAGTGTCCAGGGGGGACCGAACACTGAAGCTTTCTTT.

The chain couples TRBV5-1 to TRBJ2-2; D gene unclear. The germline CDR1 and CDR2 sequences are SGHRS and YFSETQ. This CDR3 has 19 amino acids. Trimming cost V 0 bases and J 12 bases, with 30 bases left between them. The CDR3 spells CASSLADHAGLLIIKKLFF. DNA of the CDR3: TGCGCCAGCAGCTTGGCCGATCACGCTGGCCTTTTAATAATAAAGAAGCTGTTTTTT.

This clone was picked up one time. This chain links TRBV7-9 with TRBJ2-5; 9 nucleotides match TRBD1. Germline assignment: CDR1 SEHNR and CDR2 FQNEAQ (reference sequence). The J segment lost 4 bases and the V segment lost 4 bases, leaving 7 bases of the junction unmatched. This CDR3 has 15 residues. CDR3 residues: CASSSMGQGGETQYF. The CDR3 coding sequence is TGTGCCAGCAGCTCCATGGGACAGGGTGGAGAGACCCAGTACTTC. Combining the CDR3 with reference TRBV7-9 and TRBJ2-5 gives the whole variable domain DTGVSQNPRHKITKRGQNVTFRCDPISEHNRLYWYRQTLGQGPEFLTYFQNEAQLEKSRLLSDRFSAERPKGSFSTLEIQRTEQGDSAMYLCASSSMGQGGETQYFGPGTRLLVL.

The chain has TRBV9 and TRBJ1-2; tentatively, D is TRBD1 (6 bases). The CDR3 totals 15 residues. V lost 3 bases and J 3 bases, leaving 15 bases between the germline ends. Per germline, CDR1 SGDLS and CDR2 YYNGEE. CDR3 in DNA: TGTGCCAGCAGCGCCGGGACACAAAGGGACTATGGCTACACCTTC. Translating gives CASSAGTQRDYGYTF.

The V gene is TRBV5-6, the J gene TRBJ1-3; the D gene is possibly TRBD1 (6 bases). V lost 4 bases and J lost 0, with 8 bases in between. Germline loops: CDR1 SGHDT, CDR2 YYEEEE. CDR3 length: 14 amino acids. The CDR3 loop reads CASSLQGSGNTIYF. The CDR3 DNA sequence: TGTGCCAGCAGCCTACAGGGCTCTGGAAACACCATATATTTT.

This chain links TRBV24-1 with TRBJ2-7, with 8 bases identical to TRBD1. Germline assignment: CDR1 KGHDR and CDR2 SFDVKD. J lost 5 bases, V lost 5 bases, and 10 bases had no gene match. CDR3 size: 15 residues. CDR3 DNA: TGTGCCACCAGTGCCACCGGGACAGGTAAAAACGAGCAGTACTTC. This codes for CATSATGTGKNEQYF.

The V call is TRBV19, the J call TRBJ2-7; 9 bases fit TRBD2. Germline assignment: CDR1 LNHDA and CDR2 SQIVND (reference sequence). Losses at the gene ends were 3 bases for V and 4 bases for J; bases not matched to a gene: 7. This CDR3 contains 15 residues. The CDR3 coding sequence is TGTGCCAGTAGTATTGCTAGCGGGATTTCGTACGAGCAGTACTTC. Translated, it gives CASSIASGISYEQYF.

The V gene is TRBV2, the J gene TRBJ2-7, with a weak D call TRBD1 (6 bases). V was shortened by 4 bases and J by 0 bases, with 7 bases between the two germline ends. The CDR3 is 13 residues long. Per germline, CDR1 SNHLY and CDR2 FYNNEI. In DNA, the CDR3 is TGTGCCAGCAGTGGACAGGTCTCCTACGAGCAGTACTTC. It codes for CASSGQVSYEQYF.

The CDR3 DNA sequence: TGTGCCAGCAGCTTAATCCAGGGCCCCAATCAGCCCCAGCATTTT. This gives the protein CASSLIQGPNQPQHF. V gene TRBV7-6 combines with J gene TRBJ1-5; D is possibly TRBD1 (5 bases). Trimming cost V 2 bases and J 3 bases, with 11 bases left between them. The CDR3 has 15 residues. Germline loops: CDR1 SGHVS, CDR2 FNYEAQ.

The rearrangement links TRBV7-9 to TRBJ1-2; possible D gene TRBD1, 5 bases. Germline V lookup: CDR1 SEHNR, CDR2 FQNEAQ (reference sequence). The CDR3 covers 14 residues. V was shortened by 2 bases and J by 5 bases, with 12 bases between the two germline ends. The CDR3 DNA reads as TGTGCCAGCAGCTTACCGGGACTCAGTTATGGCTACACCTTC. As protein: CASSLPGLSYGYTF.

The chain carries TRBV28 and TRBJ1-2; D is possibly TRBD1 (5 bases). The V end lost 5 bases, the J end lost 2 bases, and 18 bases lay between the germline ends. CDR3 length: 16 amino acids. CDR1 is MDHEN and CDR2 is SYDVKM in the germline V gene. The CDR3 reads CASSLGGRGPNYGYTF. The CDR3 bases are TGTGCCAGCAGTCTCGGCGGGAGGGGACCCAACTATGGCTACACCTTC.

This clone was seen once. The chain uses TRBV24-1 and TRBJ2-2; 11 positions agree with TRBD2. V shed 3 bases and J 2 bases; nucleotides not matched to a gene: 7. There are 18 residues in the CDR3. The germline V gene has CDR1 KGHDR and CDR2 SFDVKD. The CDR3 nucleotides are TGTGCCACCAGTGATCCCGGGACTAGCGGAAGCAACACCGGGGAGCTGTTTTTT. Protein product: CATSDPGTSGSNTGELFF.

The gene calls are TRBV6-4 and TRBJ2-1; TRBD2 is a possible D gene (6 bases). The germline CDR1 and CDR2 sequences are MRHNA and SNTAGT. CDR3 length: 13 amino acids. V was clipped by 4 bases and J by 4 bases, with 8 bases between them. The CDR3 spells CASSGGLYNEQFF. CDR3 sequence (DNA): TGTGCCAGCAGTGGGGGACTTTACAATGAGCAGTTCTTC.